The following is a T cell receptor (beta chain) sequence with its context. This clone was picked up many times. The antigen it binds to is not known. The input lacks base qualities; no much larger clone sits a single base away. The immunoSEQ Assay, a bias-controlled multiplex PCR, was used to amplify TCRbeta CDR3 regions from genomic DNA. In the source study's methods: The number of nucleated cells in each sample was estimated by amplification of reference gene primers within the assay. To quantify the absolute abundance of each unique TCRbeta CDR3 rearrangement, sequence reads were collapsed and filtered. For each sample, productive Simpson clonality was calculated by taking the square root of Simpson's diversity index across productive rearrangements. TCRdb took over this immuneACCESS table, retaining in-frame rearrangements with V and J assigned. Such tables are incomplete; in checked studies, under half of the missing clones stem from an unresolved V gene, and the remainder is unexplained. The V and J calls and the clone size are those of that table, but D and trimming were determined from the DNA. This sample lists 95,000 to 150,000 clones; 78% were detected once. The top ten clonotypes cover about 2.1% of the sample.

Whole blood was collected in K2EDTA tubes by collaborating institutions according to the institutions' own protocols. For TCRbeta analysis, collaborator samples were shipped as frozen whole blood, as isolated PBMCs, or as DNA extracted from either sample type. This specimen belongs to a study of blood T cell repertoires in COVID-19 (dated by TCRdb to between 2020 and 2021). Regarding the research as a whole: Samples covering the acute and convalescent phases of COVID-19 were provided by collaborators in the United States, Italy and Spain. Subjects who had been exposed to COVID-19, were actively infected with it, or had recovered from it provided the deeply sampled blood TCRbeta repertoires that made up the dataset. The material from the prospective study consisted of cDNA or gDNA derived from T cells, B-cell-depleted T cells, or PBMCs. The repertoires were made available in a free public database intended to serve as a resource for research on the immune response to SARS-CoV-2. The samples were drawn from the first 160 participants of the ongoing ImmuneRACE study and from some 1,300 subjects provided by 6 global collaborators. Nearly every sample came with metadata listing a de-identified subject ID, COVID-19 status, age in years and sex. HLA class I and class II types, where available, came from metadata supplied by the sample provider rather than from assay-based typing. What the research found in general, with its limitations: How much clinical and demographic metadata was included differed by source and by participant, and the metadata was provided uncurated.

The CDR3 goes from the cysteine to the phenylalanine over 15 residues. Only the CDR3 DNA is retained, 45 bases long and in frame from the first base. The germline V gene (reference sequence) provides CDR1 SGHNT and CDR2 YYREEE. The V end gives up 4 bases and the J end 3 bases, leaving 8 bases in the junction not matched to a gene. Specimen: peripheral blood. The V and J segments used are TRBV5-4 and TRBJ1-1, with TRBD1 identical over 8 junction bases. The clonotype was recovered from a man aged 70 or older with acute or convalescent COVID-19. The CDR3 loop reads CASSPQGAQDTEAFF. The DNA is as follows: TGTGCCAGCAGCCCGCAGGGGGCGCAGGACACTGAAGCTTTCTTT.